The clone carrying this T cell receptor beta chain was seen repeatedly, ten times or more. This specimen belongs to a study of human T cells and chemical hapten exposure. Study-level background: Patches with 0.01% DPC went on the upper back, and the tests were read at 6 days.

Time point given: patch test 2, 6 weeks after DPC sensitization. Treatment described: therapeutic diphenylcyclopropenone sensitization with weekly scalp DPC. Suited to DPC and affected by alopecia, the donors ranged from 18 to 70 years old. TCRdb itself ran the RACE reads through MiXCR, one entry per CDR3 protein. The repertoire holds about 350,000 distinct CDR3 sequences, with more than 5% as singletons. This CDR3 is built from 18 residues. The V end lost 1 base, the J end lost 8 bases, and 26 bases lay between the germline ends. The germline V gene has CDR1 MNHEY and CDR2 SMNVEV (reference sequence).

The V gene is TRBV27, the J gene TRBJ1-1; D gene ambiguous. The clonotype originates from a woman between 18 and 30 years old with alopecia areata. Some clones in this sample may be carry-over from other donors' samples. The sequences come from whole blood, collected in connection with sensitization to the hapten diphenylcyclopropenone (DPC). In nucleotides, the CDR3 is TGTGCCAGCAGTTTATTCAACCCGACGGAGGTTTTTACTTCGGAAGCTTTCTTT. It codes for CASSLFNPTEVFTSEAFF.